One sample yielded the 5 T cell receptor beta chains listed below, sequenced in a study of T cells after yellow fever vaccination. TCRdb re-analysed the 5' RACE reads in MiXCR, keeping a single row per CDR3 protein. The data hold some 500,000 distinct CDR3 sequences, with roughly 13% observed a single time. Here the sequenced sample was PBMCs, taken on the day of the yellow fever booster vaccination. These receptors all come from a man aged 25 to 45 who received the YFV17D yellow fever vaccine.

The chain combines TRBV6-2 or TRBV6-3 with TRBJ2-3, with D unclear. CDR3 length: 11 amino acids. CDR1 is MNHEY and CDR2 is SVGEGT in the germline V gene. V was clipped by 5 bases and J by 4 bases, with 4 bases between them. Here the CDR3 reads CASSQSDTQYF. The CDR3 nucleotides are TGTGCCAGCAGTCAGTCAGATACGCAGTATTTT.

This clonotype was observed many times. The chain employs TRBV7-2 and TRBJ2-5; 9 bases agree with TRBD2. CDR3 length: 16 amino acids. From germline, CDR1 is SGHTA and CDR2 FQGNSA. V was clipped by 5 bases and J by 4 bases; unmatched bases: 11. Here the CDR3 reads CASSQAISGSRETQYF. The DNA of the CDR3 is TGTGCCAGCAGCCAAGCGATTAGCGGGAGCAGAGAGACCCAGTACTTC.

This clonotype was seen more than once but under ten times. The chain combines TRBV12-3 or TRBV12-4 with TRBJ2-4; no reliable D call. V was shortened by 6 bases and J by 6 bases, with 6 bases between the two germline ends. This CDR3 has 11 amino acids. CDR3 in amino acids: CASRHGNIQYF. As DNA, the CDR3 is TGTGCCAGCAGACACGGAAACATTCAGTACTTC.

The chain carries TRBV5-8 and TRBJ1-1; D call uncertain. Germline CDR1 and CDR2: SGHTS and YDEGEE. There are 13 residues in the CDR3. V was clipped by 5 bases and J by 0 bases, with 8 bases between them. CDR3 amino acids: CASRVSVNTEAFF. CDR3 nucleotide sequence: TGTGCCAGCAGAGTCAGCGTGAACACTGAAGCTTTCTTT.

CDR3 residues: CSPGVVGGPANYGYTF. DNA of the CDR3: TGCAGTCCCGGCGTAGTTGGGGGTCCCGCTAACTATGGCTACACCTTC. The chain is built from TRBV20-1 and TRBJ1-2; possibly TRBD1 for D (5 bases). Germline V lookup: CDR1 DFQATT, CDR2 SNEGSKA (reference sequence). Trimming left V 8 bases short and J 0 bases short, with 22 bases between. This CDR3 comprises 16 residues.